The clone carrying this T cell receptor (beta chain) turned up a few times. Antigen: not known. Cultured CD4+ T cells had their DNA profiled by the Oncomine TCR Beta short-read assay. After culture, CD4+ T cells served as the source for genomic DNA extraction. Via MiXCR, TCRdb re-called the PCR reads, giving one row per CDR3 protein. The sample lists fewer than 18,000 distinct CDR3 sequences, roughly half seen once, with around 14% in the top ten. The CDR3 length is 15 residues. The V gene's germline CDR1 is DFQATT and CDR2 SNEGSKA (reference sequence). With 0 bases removed from V and 4 bases from J, the gap between germline ends came to 14 bases. The data were obtained in a study of vaccination and CD4 T cells after COVID-19. Study summary: Investigators stimulated cells with overlapping spike peptides drawn from SARS-CoV-2, HCoV-NL63, HCoV-OC43 and HCoV-229E.

Treatment of the sample: roughly 10-day PBMC culture with coronavirus spike peptide pools or control peptides (ViraFEST assay). The sequencing sample was made of CD4+ T cells from blood, cultured in vitro. V and J are TRBV20-1 and TRBJ2-3; D is unresolved. This receptor was taken from a human donor who had recovered from COVID-19. The CDR3 DNA reads as TGCAGTGCTAGAGATTGGGCGGAACGTGCAGATACGCAGTATTTT. It codes for CSARDWAERADTQYF.